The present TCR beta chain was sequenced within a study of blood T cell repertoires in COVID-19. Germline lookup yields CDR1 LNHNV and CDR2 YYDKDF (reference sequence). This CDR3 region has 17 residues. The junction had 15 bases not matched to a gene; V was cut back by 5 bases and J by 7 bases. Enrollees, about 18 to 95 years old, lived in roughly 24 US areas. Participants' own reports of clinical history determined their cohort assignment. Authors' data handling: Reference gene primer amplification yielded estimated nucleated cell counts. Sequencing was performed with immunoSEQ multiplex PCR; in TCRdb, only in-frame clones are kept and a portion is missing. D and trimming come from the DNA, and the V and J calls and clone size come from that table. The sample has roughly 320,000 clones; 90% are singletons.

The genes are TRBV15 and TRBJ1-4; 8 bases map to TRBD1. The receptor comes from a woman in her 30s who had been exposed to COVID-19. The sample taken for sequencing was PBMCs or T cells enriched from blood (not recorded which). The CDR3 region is CATSVRQGQSGGEKLFF. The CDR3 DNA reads TGTGCCACCAGCGTTAGACAGGGGCAGTCGGGCGGTGAAAAACTGTTTTTT. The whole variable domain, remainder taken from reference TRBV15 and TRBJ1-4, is DAMVIQNPRYQVTQFGKPVTLSCSQTLNHNVMYWYQQKSSQAPKLLFHYYDKDFNNEADTPDNFQSRRPNTSFCFLDIRSPGLGDTAMYLCATSVRQGQSGGEKLFFGSGTQLSVL.